One and the same sample provided the 4 T cell receptor beta chains below, sequenced in a study of CD8 T cells in Susac syndrome. The RNA input was about 0.5 to 1 ug, and it was reverse transcribed with random hexamers. TCRdb reprocessed the immunoSEQ multiplex PCR reads via MiXCR and lists one record per CDR3 protein. This sample has fewer than 95,000 distinct CDR3 sequences, with about 96% found just once. The sequencing input was CD8+ T cells from PBMCs. The receptors were gathered from a human donor with Susac syndrome.

V usage is TRBV4-3 and J usage is TRBJ1-6; no clear D. Trimming shortened V by 1 base and J by 0 bases, and 7 bases separated the two germline ends. CDR1 is LGHNA and CDR2 is YSLEER in the germline V gene. The CDR3 is made up of 16 amino acids. The CDR3 coding sequence is TGCGCCAGCAGCCAAGTCGGAAGCTCCTATAATTCACCCCTCCACTTT. Its protein is CASSQVGSSYNSPLHF.

The gene calls are TRBV20-1 and TRBJ1-5; no clear D. Germline assignment: CDR1 DFQATT and CDR2 SNEGSKA (reference sequence). CDR3 length: 13 residues. The CDR3 DNA sequence: TGCAGAGTAGGCGGCAGAAGCAATCAGCCCCAGCATTTT. This codes for CRVGGRSNQPQHF.

The V call is TRBV7-9, the J call TRBJ2-7; D gene uncertain. CDR3 length: 14 amino acids. Looked up from germline, CDR1 is SEHNR and CDR2 is FQNEAQ (reference sequence). The ends were cut back, 8 bases at V and 6 bases at J, with 20 bases in the middle. The CDR3 reads CASSLFRSVGEQYF. The CDR3 DNA sequence: TGTGCCAGCTCCCTCTTTAGATCCGTTGGCGAGCAGTACTTC.

This chain links TRBV20-1 with TRBJ1-1, with 8 bases identical to TRBD1. From germline, CDR1 is DFQATT and CDR2 SNEGSKA (reference sequence). V lost 6 bases, J lost 1 base, and 10 bases stayed unmatched. The CDR3 is 15 residues long. CDR3 coding DNA: TGCAGTGCGACCCGACAGGGGTTCCCGAACACTGAAGCTTTCTTT. Translation: CSATRQGFPNTEAFF.